The T cell receptor beta chain under discussion was sequenced for a study of T cell changes during pregnancy in multiple sclerosis. Clones were read by immunoSEQ multiplex PCR, and TCRdb kept only the in-frame ones, dropping some. The sample yields approximately 70,000 clones, about 91% seen once. CDR1 is SEHNR, CDR2 FQNEAQ, per germline (reference sequence). The V gene lost 2 bases and the J gene lost 4 bases, with 9 bases spanning the gap. This CDR3 has 13 residues. V usage is TRBV7-9 and J usage is TRBJ2-7; a possible D gene is TRBD2 (6 bases). Sequenced material: peripheral blood, taken in the first trimester of pregnancy. The clonotype was recovered from a female donor with multiple sclerosis, enrolled in a pregnancy study. The CDR3 bases are TGTGCCAGCAGCTTAATGCGGGGATACGAGCAGTACTTC. Encoded protein: CASSLMRGYEQYF.